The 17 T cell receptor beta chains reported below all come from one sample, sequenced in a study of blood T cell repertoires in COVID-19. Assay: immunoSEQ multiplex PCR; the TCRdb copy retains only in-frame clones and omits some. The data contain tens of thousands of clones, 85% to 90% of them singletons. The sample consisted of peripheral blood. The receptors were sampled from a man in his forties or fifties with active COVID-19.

The CDR3 reads CASSLDRETTQYF. The CDR3 nucleotides are TGTGCCAGCAGTTTGGACAGGGAGACGACCCAGTACTTC. The chain carries TRBV11-3 and TRBJ2-5, with 8 positions matching TRBD1. The germline gives CDR1 SGHNT, CDR2 YENEEA. The CDR3 is 13 residues long. V lost 6 bases, J lost 7 bases, and 7 bases stayed unmatched.

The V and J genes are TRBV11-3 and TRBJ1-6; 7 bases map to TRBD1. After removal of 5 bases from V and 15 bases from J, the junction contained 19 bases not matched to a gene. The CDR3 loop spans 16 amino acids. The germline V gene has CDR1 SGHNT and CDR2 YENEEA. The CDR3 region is CASSLPPEEGASGLHF. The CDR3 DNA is TGTGCCAGCAGCCTTCCCCCGGAGGAGGGGGCGTCTGGCCTCCACTTT.

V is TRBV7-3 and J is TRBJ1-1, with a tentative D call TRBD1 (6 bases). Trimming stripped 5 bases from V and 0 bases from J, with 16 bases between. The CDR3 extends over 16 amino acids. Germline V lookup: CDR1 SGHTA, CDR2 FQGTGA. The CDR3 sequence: CASSLTGTPMNTEAFF. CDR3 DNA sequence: TGTGCCAGCAGCCTCACCGGGACACCGATGAACACTGAAGCTTTCTTT.

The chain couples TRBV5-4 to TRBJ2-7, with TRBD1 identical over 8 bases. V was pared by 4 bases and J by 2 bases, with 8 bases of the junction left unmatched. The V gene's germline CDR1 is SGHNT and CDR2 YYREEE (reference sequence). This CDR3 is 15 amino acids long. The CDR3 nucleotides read TGTGCCAGCAGCGAAGGGGTCAGGGGGCCCTACGAGCAGTACTTC. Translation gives CASSEGVRGPYEQYF.

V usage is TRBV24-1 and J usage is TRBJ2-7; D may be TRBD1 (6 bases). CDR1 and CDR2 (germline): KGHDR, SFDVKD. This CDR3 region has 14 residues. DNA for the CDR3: TGTGCTCTTTCCCCGGGACACCTACCCTACGAGCAGTACTTC. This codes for CALSPGHLPYEQYF.

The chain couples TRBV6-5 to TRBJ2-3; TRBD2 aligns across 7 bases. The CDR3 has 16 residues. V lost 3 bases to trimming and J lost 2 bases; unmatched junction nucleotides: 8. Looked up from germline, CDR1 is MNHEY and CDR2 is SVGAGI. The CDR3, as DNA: TGTGCCAGCAGTTATTTGGCGGGAGAACCCACAGATACGCAGTATTTT. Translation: CASSYLAGEPTDTQYF.

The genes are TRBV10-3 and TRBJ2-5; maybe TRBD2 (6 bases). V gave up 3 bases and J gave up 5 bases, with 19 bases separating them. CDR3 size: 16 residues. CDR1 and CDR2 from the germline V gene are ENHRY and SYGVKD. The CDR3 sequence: CAISDPAGPETETQYF. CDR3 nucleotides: TGTGCCATCAGTGACCCGGCGGGACCCGAGACGGAGACCCAGTACTTC.

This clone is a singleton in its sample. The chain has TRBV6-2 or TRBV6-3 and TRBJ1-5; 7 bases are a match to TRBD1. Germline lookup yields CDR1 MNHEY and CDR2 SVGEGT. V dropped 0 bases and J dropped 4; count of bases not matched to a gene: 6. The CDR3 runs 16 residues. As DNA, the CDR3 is TGTGCCAGCAGTTACTCGAAGGGGGCAGGTAATCAGCCCCAGCATTTT. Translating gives CASSYSKGAGNQPQHF.

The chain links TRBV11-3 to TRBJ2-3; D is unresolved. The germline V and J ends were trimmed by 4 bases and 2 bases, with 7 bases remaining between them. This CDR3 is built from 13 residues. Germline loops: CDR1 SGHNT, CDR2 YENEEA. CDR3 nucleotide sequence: TGTGCCAGCAGCTCCCGACACACAGATACGCAGTATTTT. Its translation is CASSSRHTDTQYF.

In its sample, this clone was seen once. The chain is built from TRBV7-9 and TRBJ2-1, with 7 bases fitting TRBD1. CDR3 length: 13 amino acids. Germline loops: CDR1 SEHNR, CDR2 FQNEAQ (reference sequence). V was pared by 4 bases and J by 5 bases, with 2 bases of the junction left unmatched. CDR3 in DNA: TGTGCCAGCAGCTCGACAGGGAACAATGAGCAGTTCTTC. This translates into CASSSTGNNEQFF.

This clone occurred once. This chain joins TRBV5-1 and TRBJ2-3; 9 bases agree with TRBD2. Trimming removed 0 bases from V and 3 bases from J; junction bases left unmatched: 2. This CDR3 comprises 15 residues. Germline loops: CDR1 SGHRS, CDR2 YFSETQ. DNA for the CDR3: TGCGCCAGCAGCTTGGGTAGCGGGGGAACAGATACGCAGTATTTT. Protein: CASSLGSGGTDTQYF.

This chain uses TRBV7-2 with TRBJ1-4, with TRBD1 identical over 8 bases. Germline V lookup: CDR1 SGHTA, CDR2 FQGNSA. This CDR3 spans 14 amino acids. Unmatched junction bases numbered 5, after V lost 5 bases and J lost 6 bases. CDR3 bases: TGTGCCAGCAGCCCGGACAGGGATGATGAAAAACTGTTTTTT. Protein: CASSPDRDDEKLFF. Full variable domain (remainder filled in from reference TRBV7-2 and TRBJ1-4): GAGVSQSPSNKVTEKGKDVELRCDPISGHTALYWYRQSLGQGLEFLIYFQGNSAPDKSGLPSDRFSAERTGGSVSTLTIQRTQQEDSAVYLCASSPDRDDEKLFFGSGTQLSVL.

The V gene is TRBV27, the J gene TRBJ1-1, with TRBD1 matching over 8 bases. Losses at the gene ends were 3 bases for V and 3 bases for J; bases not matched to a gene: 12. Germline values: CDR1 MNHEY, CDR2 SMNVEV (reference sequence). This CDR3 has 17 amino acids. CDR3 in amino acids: CASSFYGQGGRDTEAFF. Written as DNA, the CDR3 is TGTGCCAGCAGTTTCTACGGACAGGGCGGTCGGGACACTGAAGCTTTCTTT.

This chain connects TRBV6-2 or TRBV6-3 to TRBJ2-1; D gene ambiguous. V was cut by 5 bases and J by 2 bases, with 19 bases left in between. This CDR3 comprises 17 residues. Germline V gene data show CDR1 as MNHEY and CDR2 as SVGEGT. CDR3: CASSPQWATAAYNEQFF. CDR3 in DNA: TGTGCCAGCAGTCCCCAGTGGGCGACGGCTGCCTACAATGAGCAGTTCTTC.

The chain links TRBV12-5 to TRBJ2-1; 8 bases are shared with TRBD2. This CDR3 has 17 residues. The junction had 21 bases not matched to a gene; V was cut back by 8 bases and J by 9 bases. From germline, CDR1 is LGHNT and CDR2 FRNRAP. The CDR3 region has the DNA TGTGCTAGTTCCCCCCCGGGGCCGGGACTAGGAGGGGGTGAGCAGTTCTTC. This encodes CASSPPGPGLGGGEQFF.

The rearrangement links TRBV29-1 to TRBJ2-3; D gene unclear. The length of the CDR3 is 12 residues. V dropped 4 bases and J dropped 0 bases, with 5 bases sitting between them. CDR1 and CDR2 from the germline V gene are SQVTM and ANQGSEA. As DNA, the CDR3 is TGCAGCGTTGTCTCTAGCACAGATACGCAGTATTTT. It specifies CSVVSSTDTQYF.

The CDR3 sequence is CASRSRTSGPYNEQFF. DNA for the CDR3: TGTGCAAGTCGCTCGAGGACTAGCGGTCCCTACAATGAGCAGTTCTTC. The chain combines TRBV12-2 with TRBJ2-1; the table names TRBD2, a call not compared with the DNA. TRBV12-2 is reported as a pseudogene. This CDR3 has 16 residues.